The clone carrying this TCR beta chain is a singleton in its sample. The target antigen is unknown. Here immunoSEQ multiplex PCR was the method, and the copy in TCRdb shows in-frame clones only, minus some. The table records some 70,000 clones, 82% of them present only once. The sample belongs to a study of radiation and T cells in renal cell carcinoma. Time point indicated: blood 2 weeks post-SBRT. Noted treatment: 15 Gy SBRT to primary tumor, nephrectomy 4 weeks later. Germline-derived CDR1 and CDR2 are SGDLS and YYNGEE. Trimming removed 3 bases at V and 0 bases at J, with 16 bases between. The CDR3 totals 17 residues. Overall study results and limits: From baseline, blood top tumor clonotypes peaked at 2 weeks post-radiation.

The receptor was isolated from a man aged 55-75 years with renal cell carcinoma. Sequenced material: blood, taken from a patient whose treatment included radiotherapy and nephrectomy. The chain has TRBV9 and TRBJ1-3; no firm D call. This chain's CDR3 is CASSAGGRRVSGNTIYF. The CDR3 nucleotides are TGTGCCAGCAGCGCGGGAGGGCGGAGGGTCTCTGGAAACACCATATATTTT.